This TCR beta chain is drawn from a study of blood T cell repertoires in COVID-19. CDR3 length: 17 amino acids. V shed 0 bases and J 5 bases; nucleotides not matched to a gene: 7. Germline-derived CDR1 and CDR2 are SGDLS and YYNGEE. The repertoire was sequenced with immunoSEQ multiplex PCR; TCRdb's copy has only in-frame clones and lacks some. The sample has some 100,000 clones, more than 75% seen once; the top ten hold around 10%. Sequencing input: peripheral blood. The sequence derives from a man between 45 and 60 years old with acute or convalescent COVID-19. The genes are TRBV9 and TRBJ2-5; 13 bases match TRBD2. The CDR3 is CASSVAGGTSGMETQYF. In nucleotides, the CDR3 is TGTGCCAGCAGCGTAGCCGGAGGGACTAGCGGGATGGAGACCCAGTACTTC.